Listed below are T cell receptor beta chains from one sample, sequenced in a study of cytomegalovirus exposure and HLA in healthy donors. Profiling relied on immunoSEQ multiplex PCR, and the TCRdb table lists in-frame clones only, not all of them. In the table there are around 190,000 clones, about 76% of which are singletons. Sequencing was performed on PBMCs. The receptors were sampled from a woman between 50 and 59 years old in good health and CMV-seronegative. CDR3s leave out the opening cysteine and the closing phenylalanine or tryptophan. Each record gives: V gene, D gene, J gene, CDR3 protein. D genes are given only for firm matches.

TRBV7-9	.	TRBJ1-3	ASSLVSGTTGNTIY
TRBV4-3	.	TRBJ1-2	ASSQEWERPVFGGYT
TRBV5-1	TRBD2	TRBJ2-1	ASSRTGTSGRSYNEQF
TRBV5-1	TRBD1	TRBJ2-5	ASSVRQGGETQY
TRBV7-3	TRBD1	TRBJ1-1	ASSFYGDRAEAF
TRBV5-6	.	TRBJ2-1	ASSREIRSGDEQF
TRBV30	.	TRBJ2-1	AWRDYGRGGEQF
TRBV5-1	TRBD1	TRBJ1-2	ASSLSRGQGFGYT
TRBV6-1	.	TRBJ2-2	ASSGDRPTGELF
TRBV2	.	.	ASSEISAYEQY
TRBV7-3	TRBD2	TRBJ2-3	ASSSPGLAGGTDTQY
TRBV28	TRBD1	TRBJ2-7	AGSPGQGNLNEQY
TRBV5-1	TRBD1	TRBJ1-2	ASTEQGAGGYT
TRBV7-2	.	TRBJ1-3	ASSSFAPGTTIY
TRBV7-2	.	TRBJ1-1	ASSFGGARSEAF
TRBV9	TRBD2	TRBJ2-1	ASSYGTIGDEQF
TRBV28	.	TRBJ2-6	ASSSYGSGANVLT
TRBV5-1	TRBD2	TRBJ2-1	ASRGEGGPHEQF
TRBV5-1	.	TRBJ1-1	ASSLSGVEAF
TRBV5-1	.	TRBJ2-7	ASTQKGQGPLEQY
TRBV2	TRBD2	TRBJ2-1	ASSAVSGRASNEQF
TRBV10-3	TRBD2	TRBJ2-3	AIRTSGGADTQY
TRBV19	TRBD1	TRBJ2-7	ASSSPRTGDYEQY
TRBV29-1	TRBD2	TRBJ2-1	SASGLAGGPDEQF
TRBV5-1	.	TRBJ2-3	ASSFLGSYPDTQY
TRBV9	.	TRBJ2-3	ASSVEARADTQY
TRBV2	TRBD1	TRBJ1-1	ASRGDRNTEAF
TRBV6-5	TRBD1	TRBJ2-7	ATLADRGNEQY
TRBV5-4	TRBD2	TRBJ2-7	ASSLALSGRMYEQY
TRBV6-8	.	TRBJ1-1	ASSFEKSGEGATEAF
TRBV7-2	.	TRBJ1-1	AGSSGGRRNTEAF
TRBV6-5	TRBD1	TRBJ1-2	ASSYLDRGAGYT
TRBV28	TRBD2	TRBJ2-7	ASTLAASGLSSYEQY
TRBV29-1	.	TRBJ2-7	SVRPGGFNEQY
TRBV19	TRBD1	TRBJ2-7	ASSLKGQGDYEQY
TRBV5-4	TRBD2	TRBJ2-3	ASSFGGRAEDTQY
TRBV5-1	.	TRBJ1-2	ASSLDRAYGYT
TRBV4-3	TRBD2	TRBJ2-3	ASSPLGREGADTQY
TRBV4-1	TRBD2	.	ASSPAGGGYEQY
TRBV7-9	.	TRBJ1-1	ASIPARGNTEAF
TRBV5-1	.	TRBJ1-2	ASSPGHGENYGYT
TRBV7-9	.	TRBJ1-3	ASSPPGNTIY
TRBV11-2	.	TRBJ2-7	ASSLDTNSYEQY
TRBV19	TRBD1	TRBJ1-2	ASSLNRGGSGYT
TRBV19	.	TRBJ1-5	ASSITGNQPQH
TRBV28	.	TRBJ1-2	AIPRAGGYGYT
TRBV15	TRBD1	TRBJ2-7	ATSREGGQSYEQY
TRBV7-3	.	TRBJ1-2	ASSSSGGYGYT
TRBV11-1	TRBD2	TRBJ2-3	ASSFSAGTRDTQY
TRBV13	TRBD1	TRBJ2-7	ASSFGDRGDYEQY
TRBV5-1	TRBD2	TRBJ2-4	ASSLAGANIQY
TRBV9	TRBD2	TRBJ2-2	ASSVAAGANTGELF
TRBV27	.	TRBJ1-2	ASSSVFSPYGYT
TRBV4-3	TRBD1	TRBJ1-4	ASSQEPTGGGEKLF